The 6 T cell receptor beta chains listed next were all sequenced from one sample in a study of T cell repertoires in cytomegalovirus infection. These receptors have no known antigen. TCRdb reprocessed the reads via MiXCR and lists one record per CDR3 protein. The data show approximately 500,000 distinct CDR3 sequences, about 33% seen once. Material: cultured PBMCs, obtained from culture after CMV antigen stimulation. Every receptor here comes from a human donor in good health (CMV status not recorded). Some clones in this sample may be carry-over from other donors' samples.

A few counts support this clonotype. The chain has TRBV7-8 and TRBJ2-3; D is perhaps TRBD2 (6 bases). The length of the CDR3 is 17 residues. Deletions cut 5 bases from V and 2 bases from J, with 20 bases between. The germline V gene has CDR1 SGHVS and CDR2 FQNEAQ. CDR3 in DNA: TGTGCCAGCAGCCGGACCCGGACCCGACTAGACACAGATACGCAGTATTTT. Protein product: CASSRTRTRLDTDTQYF.

The J gene is TRBJ2-5, the V gene TRBV6-1; D not resolved. Germline values: CDR1 MNHNS, CDR2 SASEGT. Deletions cut 5 bases from V and 5 bases from J, with 15 bases between. The CDR3 contains 14 residues. As DNA, the CDR3 is TGTGCCAGCAGTTACGTTTCGACTGAGGAGACCCAGTACTTC. Amino acids: CASSYVSTEETQYF.

This clonotype was counted ten times or more. The chain has TRBV7-2 and TRBJ1-4; D not resolved. This CDR3 spans 15 amino acids. V was cut by 5 bases and J by 6 bases, with 16 bases left in between. CDR1 and CDR2 from the germline V gene are SGHTA and FQGNSA. CDR3 region: CASSRNAPPDEKLFF. The CDR3 coding sequence is TGTGCCAGCAGCCGAAACGCCCCGCCCGATGAAAAACTGTTTTTT.

The chain is built from TRBV15 and TRBJ1-1; D is unclear. The germline V gene has CDR1 LNHNV and CDR2 YYDKDF (reference sequence). The CDR3 is 14 residues long. V was shortened by 3 bases and J by 8 bases, with 16 bases between the two germline ends. The CDR3: CATSSHRGPTEAFF. The DNA for the CDR3 is TGTGCCACCAGCAGCCACCGAGGGCCAACAGAAGCTTTCTTT.

The chain has TRBV28 and TRBJ1-2, with 8 positions matching TRBD1. This CDR3 comprises 13 residues. The germline V gene has CDR1 MDHEN and CDR2 SYDVKM. After removal of 5 bases from V and 8 bases from J, the junction contained 7 bases not matched to a gene. The CDR3 bases are TGTGCCAGCAGTCCGGGACAGGTGAGCGGCTACACCTTC. Its translation: CASSPGQVSGYTF.

V is TRBV27 and J is TRBJ2-1, with TRBD2 matching 7 bases. J gave up 0 bases and V 9 bases, and 11 bases lay outside the gene matches. Germline V gene data show CDR1 as MNHEY and CDR2 as SMNVEV (reference sequence). The CDR3 spans 16 residues. The CDR3 coding sequence is TGTGCCAGTGGATACACTCGCGGGAGCTCCTACAATGAGCAGTTCTTC. Encoded protein: CASGYTRGSSYNEQFF.